This passage covers 32 T cell receptor beta chains from one sample sequenced in a study of response to subunit inactivated influenza vaccine. TCRdb reprocessed the RT-PCR reads via MiXCR and lists one record per CDR3 protein. Of some 190,000 distinct CDR3 sequences listed, roughly an eighth are singletons. Sequencing was performed on CD8+ T cells sorted from PBMCs, taken more than 4 days after vaccination. These receptors were taken from a man aged 50-60 years who received an inactivated influenza vaccine.

This rearrangement joins TRBV12-3 or TRBV12-4 to TRBJ2-3, with 10 bases identical to TRBD1. CDR3 length equals 15 residues. The J segment lost 6 bases and the V segment lost 5 bases, leaving 8 bases of the junction unmatched. CDR3 protein: CASSPGTGVRDTQYF. CDR3 nucleotide sequence: TGTGCCAGCAGTCCCGGGACAGGGGTACGTGATACGCAGTATTTT.

This clonotype was seen more than once but under ten times. This rearrangement joins TRBV29-1 to TRBJ2-6; the D gene is possibly TRBD2 (6 bases). This CDR3 contains 12 residues. Germline V gene lookup returns CDR1 SQVTM and CDR2 ANQGSEA. Trimming pared 6 bases from V and 11 bases from J, leaving 14 bases between. Here the CDR3 reads CSVGTPPDVLTF. The CDR3 DNA reads TGCAGCGTCGGGACTCCGCCCGACGTCCTGACTTTC.

This chain connects TRBV29-1 to TRBJ2-7; D unclear. CDR3 length equals 12 residues. Germline lookup yields CDR1 SQVTM and CDR2 ANQGSEA. The germline V and J ends were trimmed by 4 bases and 3 bases, with 10 bases remaining between them. This chain's CDR3 is CSVALPRYEQYF. Here the CDR3 DNA reads TGCAGCGTTGCTTTACCGCGCTACGAGCAGTACTTC.

The sample holds a few counts of this clonotype. The chain combines TRBV15 with TRBJ2-3; D is ambiguous. This CDR3 is 14 amino acids long. The germline V gene has CDR1 LNHNV and CDR2 YYDKDF (reference sequence). V lost 1 base, J lost 2 bases, and 7 bases lay in between. The CDR3 nucleotides are TGTGCCACCAGCAGAGTCACGACCACAGATACGCAGTATTTT. Amino acid sequence: CATSRVTTTDTQYF.

In its sample, this clonotype was seen many times. The chain employs TRBV5-1 and TRBJ2-1, with 9 bases that match TRBD2. The germline V gene has CDR1 SGHRS and CDR2 YFSETQ. There are 14 residues in the CDR3. The V gene end was trimmed by 7 bases and the J gene end by 4 bases; junction bases not matched to a gene: 6. The CDR3 is CASGVAGAYNEQFF. DNA for the CDR3: TGCGCCAGCGGAGTAGCGGGGGCGTACAATGAGCAGTTCTTC.

V is TRBV12-3 or TRBV12-4 and J is TRBJ2-5; tentative D call: TRBD1 (5 bases). The CDR3 consists of 13 residues. The V end lost 7 bases, the J end lost 2 bases, and 11 bases lay between the germline ends. This CDR3 reads CASTMTEQETQYF. The CDR3 DNA is TGTGCCAGCACCATGACAGAACAAGAGACCCAGTACTTC.

This clonotype occurred many times. The V and J genes are TRBV7-8 and TRBJ2-1; D not resolved. The CDR3 has 15 residues. CDR1 and CDR2 from the germline V gene are SGHVS and FQNEAQ. V lost 5 bases and J 0 bases, leaving 11 bases between the germline ends. CDR3 region: CASSPDTRSYNEQFF. Written as DNA, the CDR3 is TGTGCCAGCAGCCCTGATACACGCTCCTACAATGAGCAGTTCTTC. The whole variable domain, remainder taken from reference TRBV7-8 and TRBJ2-1, is GAGVSQSPRYKVAKRGQDVALRCDPISGHVSLFWYQQALGQGPEFLTYFQNEAQLDKSGLPSDRFFAERPEGSVSTLKIQRTQQEDSAVYLCASSPDTRSYNEQFFGPGTRLTVL.

The V call is TRBV3-1, the J call TRBJ2-7, with D unclear. CDR3 length equals 13 residues. Trimming removed 0 bases from V and 2 bases from J, with 5 bases in between. The germline V gene has CDR1 LGHDT and CDR2 YNNKEL (reference sequence). The CDR3 loop reads CASSQDGAYEQYF. CDR3 sequence (DNA): TGTGCCAGCAGCCAAGATGGGGCCTACGAGCAGTACTTC.

This clonotype has a handful of counts. The chain links TRBV25-1 to TRBJ1-2; 10 bases are a match to TRBD1. V was pared by 6 bases and J by 2 bases, with 6 bases of the junction left unmatched. The CDR3 spans 15 residues. CDR1 is MGHDK, CDR2 SYGVNS, per germline. The CDR3, as DNA: TGTGCCAGCAGCGAGGGACAGGGGCTAAACTATGGCTACACCTTC. It yields the protein CASSEGQGLNYGYTF.

The chain combines TRBV29-1 with TRBJ2-1; D unresolved. CDR1 is SQVTM, CDR2 ANQGSEA, per germline. This CDR3 has 15 residues. Trimming removed 1 base from V and 0 bases from J, with 10 bases in between. The CDR3 DNA is TGCAGCGTTGAAGGCCGGATTAGCTCCTACAATGAGCAGTTCTTC. It yields the protein CSVEGRISSYNEQFF.

This clonotype was seen a few times. The chain is built from TRBV20-1 and TRBJ2-7; TRBD2 agrees at 8 bases. CDR1 is DFQATT, CDR2 SNEGSKA, per germline (reference sequence). Unmatched junction bases numbered 10, after V lost 3 bases and J lost 3 bases. The CDR3 covers 15 residues. The CDR3 DNA is TGCAGTGCTAGGCCCGGGAGGGGTCTCAACTACGAGCAGTACTTC. It yields the protein CSARPGRGLNYEQYF.

This chain connects TRBV12-3 or TRBV12-4 to TRBJ2-1, with D possibly TRBD1 on 6 matching bases. This CDR3 comprises 19 residues. V lost 0 bases and J lost 6, with 24 bases in between. CDR3 protein: CASSLALETGFSGSNEQFF. The CDR3 nucleotides are TGTGCCAGCAGTTTAGCGCTTGAGACAGGATTTAGTGGTTCCAATGAGCAGTTCTTC.

V is TRBV11-1 and J is TRBJ1-1, with D possibly TRBD1 on 5 matching bases. Germline assignment: CDR1 SGHAT and CDR2 FQDESV (reference sequence). V lost 5 bases and J 0 bases, leaving 22 bases between the germline ends. The CDR3 spans 18 residues. As DNA, the CDR3 is TGTGCCAGCAGCCCCTGGGCCTCCGGGGCGGGCGTGAACACTGAAGCTTTCTTT. Its translation: CASSPWASGAGVNTEAFF.

The genes are TRBV20-1 and TRBJ2-1; D is uncertain. Trimming took 3 bases from V and 7 from J, leaving 16 bases between them. The CDR3 contains 14 residues. CDR1 and CDR2 from the germline V gene are DFQATT and SNEGSKA (reference sequence). The CDR3 here is CSARGLGLGNEQFF. The DNA for the CDR3 is TGCAGTGCTAGGGGCCTAGGTCTGGGGAATGAGCAGTTCTTC.

The V gene is TRBV11-2, the J gene TRBJ2-3; 11 bases map to TRBD1. The trim removed 1 base at V and 7 bases at J, leaving 7 bases unmatched. Per germline, CDR1 SGHAT and CDR2 FQNNGV. This CDR3 comprises 16 residues. The CDR3 protein is CASSLAWDRGINTQYF. In DNA, the CDR3 is TGTGCCAGCAGCTTAGCTTGGGACAGGGGGATCAATACGCAGTATTTT.

A few counts support this clonotype. The genes are TRBV15 and TRBJ2-1, with 9 positions matching TRBD2. After removal of 0 bases from V and 3 bases from J, the junction contained 3 bases not matched to a gene. This CDR3 region has 16 residues. Germline V gene sequence: CDR1 LNHNV, CDR2 YYDKDF (reference sequence). This CDR3 reads CATSRERLAVYNEQFF. The CDR3 DNA is TGTGCCACCAGCAGAGAGCGACTAGCGGTCTACAATGAGCAGTTCTTC. Full variable domain (rest looked up from reference TRBV15 and TRBJ2-1): DAMVIQNPRYQVTQFGKPVTLSCSQTLNHNVMYWYQQKSSQAPKLLFHYYDKDFNNEADTPDNFQSRRPNTSFCFLDIRSPGLGDTAMYLCATSRERLAVYNEQFFGPGTRLTVL.

The chain's CDR3 is CASSQEWVGDSNQPQHF. CDR3 bases: TGTGCCAGCAGCCAAGAGTGGGTGGGCGATAGCAATCAGCCCCAGCATTTT. The chain combines TRBV3-1 with TRBJ1-5; D unresolved. Germline V gene sequence: CDR1 LGHDT, CDR2 YNNKEL (reference sequence). V was cut by 0 bases and J by 0 bases, with 12 bases left in between. The length of the CDR3 is 17 residues.

This clonotype was observed a few times. The genes are TRBV25-1 and TRBJ2-5; weak D call: TRBD2 (5 bases). The CDR3 is made up of 15 amino acids. Germline-derived CDR1 and CDR2 are MGHDK and SYGVNS. V shed 3 bases and J shed 4 bases, with 15 bases lying between them. CDR3 sequence reads: CASSDWKLDRETQYF. For the CDR3, the DNA is TGTGCCAGCAGTGACTGGAAACTAGACCGAGAGACCCAGTACTTC. Full variable domain (outside the CDR3, taken from reference TRBV25-1 and TRBJ2-5): EADIYQTPRYLVIGTGKKITLECSQTMGHDKMYWYQQDPGMELHLIHYSYGVNSTEKGDLSSESTVSRIRTEHFPLTLESARPSHTSQYLCASSDWKLDRETQYFGPGTRLLVL.

The CDR3 DNA reads TGTGCCAGCAGCGACACAGGTTTTCTCACAGATACGCAGTATTTT. Translating gives CASSDTGFLTDTQYF. The genes are TRBV9 and TRBJ2-3; D is perhaps TRBD1 (5 bases). The CDR3 consists of 15 residues. Trimming pared 3 bases from V and 2 bases from J, leaving 13 bases between. Germline lookup yields CDR1 SGDLS and CDR2 YYNGEE.

This chain joins TRBV11-1 and TRBJ2-7; 12 bases map to TRBD2. Trimming took 1 base from V and 2 from J; bases not matched to a gene: 12. This CDR3 region has 19 residues. The germline V gene has CDR1 SGHAT and CDR2 FQDESV (reference sequence). CDR3 sequence (DNA): TGTGCCAGCAGCTTAGATAGGACTAGCGGGACTAACTTTCCCTACGAGCAGTACTTC. It encodes CASSLDRTSGTNFPYEQYF.

This chain uses TRBV11-3 with TRBJ2-3; D perhaps matches TRBD2 (7 bases). The V gene lost 3 bases and the J gene lost 3 bases, with 16 bases spanning the gap. There are 16 residues in the CDR3. Per the germline V gene, CDR1 is SGHNT and CDR2 is YENEEA. The CDR3 region has the DNA TGTGCCAGCAGCTTGACAGGACTAGAGAGAACAGATACGCAGTATTTT. Residues: CASSLTGLERTDTQYF.

Regarding this clonotype: Its ends do not fully match the called genes, so a read error is possible. The genes are TRBV27 and TRBJ2-3; 8 bases match TRBD1. CDR1 MNHEY and CDR2 SMNVEV come from the germline V gene (reference sequence). CDR3 length equals 16 residues. The CDR3 nucleotides are TGTACCAGCAGTTTGACCGGGACAGGCGCTGCAGATACGCAGTATTTT. This encodes CTSSLTGTGAADTQYF.

V gene TRBV13 combines with J gene TRBJ2-3, with TRBD2 matching over 8 bases. The junction had 21 bases not matched to a gene; V was cut back by 4 bases and J by 9 bases. The germline CDR1 and CDR2 sequences are PRHDT and FYEKMQ (reference sequence). The CDR3 extends over 18 amino acids. CDR3 residues: CASSSPAGSGGGSPTQYF. CDR3 DNA: TGTGCCAGCAGCTCCCCCGCGGGGAGCGGGGGAGGAAGTCCCACGCAGTATTTT. The variable domain in full, completed from reference TRBV13 and TRBJ2-3, reads AAGVIQSPRHLIKEKRETATLKCYPIPRHDTVYWYQQGPGQDPQFLISFYEKMQSDKGSIPDRFSAQQFSDYHSELNMSSLELGDSALYFCASSSPAGSGGGSPTQYFGPGTRLTVL.

This clonotype was recorded a few times. The chain has TRBV2 and TRBJ2-7; 9 bases are a match to TRBD2. CDR1 and CDR2 from the germline V gene are SNHLY and FYNNEI. The V and J ends lost 3 bases and 5 bases, in that order; junction bases with no gene match: 5. The CDR3 has 14 residues. The CDR3 nucleotides read TGTGCCAGCAGTGACGAGCGGGGGGTGAACGAGCAGTACTTC. Translation gives CASSDERGVNEQYF.

V and J are TRBV6-1 and TRBJ2-7, with no clear D. Germline V gene data show CDR1 as MNHNS and CDR2 as SASEGT. The CDR3 runs 16 residues. V dropped 4 bases and J dropped 4 bases, with 20 bases sitting between them. The CDR3: CASSGSYGLFGYEQYF. The CDR3 bases are TGTGCCAGCAGTGGATCCTACGGGCTCTTCGGATACGAGCAGTACTTC.

This clonotype came up a few times. The chain is built from TRBV4-1 and TRBJ2-4; 7 bases align to TRBD1. Losses at the gene ends were 2 bases for V and 4 bases for J; bases not matched to a gene: 5. CDR1 is MGHRA, CDR2 YSYEKL, per germline. This CDR3 has 15 residues. CDR3 nucleotides: TGCGCCAGCAGCCAATCATGGACAGGAAAAAACATTCAGTACTTC. Translating it yields CASSQSWTGKNIQYF.

This chain joins TRBV4-1 and TRBJ2-4, with 8 bases aligning to TRBD1. In germline, CDR1 is MGHRA, CDR2 YSYEKL. J gave up 6 bases and V 4 bases, and 8 bases lay outside the gene matches. The CDR3 covers 15 residues. The CDR3 sequence: CASSRDRGRGNIQYF. CDR3 nucleotides: TGCGCCAGCAGCCGAGACAGGGGTAGAGGAAACATTCAGTACTTC.

The chain carries TRBV20-1 and TRBJ2-1, with 14 bases lining up with TRBD2. The CDR3 spans 13 residues. Germline V lookup: CDR1 DFQATT, CDR2 SNEGSKA (reference sequence). Trimming removed 1 base from V and 11 bases from J; junction bases left unmatched: 1. The CDR3 protein is CSARGLAGGQQFF. In DNA, the CDR3 is TGCAGTGCTAGAGGACTAGCGGGGGGGCAGCAGTTCTTC.

This clonotype has a count of ten or more. The chain employs TRBV7-6 and TRBJ2-3; TRBD2 matches at 7 bases. The junction had 3 bases not matched to a gene; V was cut back by 2 bases and J by 1 base. This CDR3 has 15 residues. Per germline, CDR1 SGHVS and CDR2 FNYEAQ. The CDR3 DNA reads TGTGCCAGCAGCTTAAGTACTAGCGGCACAGATACGCAGTATTTT. Translation: CASSLSTSGTDTQYF.

There are a few counts of this clonotype. The chain uses TRBV28 and TRBJ2-6, with 9 bases fitting TRBD1. Germline V gene lookup returns CDR1 MDHEN and CDR2 SYDVKM. CDR3 length equals 16 residues. V trimming: 9 bases; J trimming: 4 bases; junction bases outside the gene matches: 10. The CDR3 DNA follows: TGTGCCAGTTATCCGGGACAGGGCTCCGGGGCCAACGTCCTGACTTTC. Its translation is CASYPGQGSGANVLTF.

This clonotype was picked up a small number of times. The chain links TRBV21-1 to TRBJ2-7; TRBD1 reflects the table's D call only, with no check against the DNA. TRBV21-1 is a pseudogene segment. The CDR3 is 16 amino acids. The CDR3: CASSLGLTGLSYEQYF. In DNA, the CDR3 is TGTGCCAGCAGCCTAGGATTGACAGGCTTATCCTACGAGCAGTACTTC.

The chain joins TRBV10-3 to TRBJ2-1; perhaps TRBD1 as D (5 bases). The CDR3 is 13 residues long. In germline, CDR1 is ENHRY, CDR2 SYGVKD. The V end was cut by 8 bases, the J end by 0 bases, with 8 bases between. The chain's CDR3 is CAIGANSYNEQFF. The CDR3 coding sequence is TGTGCCATCGGGGCTAACTCCTACAATGAGCAGTTCTTC.